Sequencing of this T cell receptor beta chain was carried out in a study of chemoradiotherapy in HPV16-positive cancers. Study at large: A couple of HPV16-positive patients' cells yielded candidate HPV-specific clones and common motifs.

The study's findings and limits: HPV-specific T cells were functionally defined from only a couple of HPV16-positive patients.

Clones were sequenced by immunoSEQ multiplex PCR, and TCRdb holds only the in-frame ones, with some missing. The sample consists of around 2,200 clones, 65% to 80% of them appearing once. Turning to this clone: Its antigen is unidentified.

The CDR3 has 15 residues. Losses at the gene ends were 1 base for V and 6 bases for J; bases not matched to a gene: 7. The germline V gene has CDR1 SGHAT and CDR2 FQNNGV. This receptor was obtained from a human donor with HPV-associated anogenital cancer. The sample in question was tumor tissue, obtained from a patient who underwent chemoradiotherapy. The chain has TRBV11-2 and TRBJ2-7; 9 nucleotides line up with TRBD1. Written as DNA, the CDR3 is TGTGCCAGCAGCTTAGTCTACGGGACAGGGTCCGAGCAGTACGTC. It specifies CASSLVYGTGSEQYV.